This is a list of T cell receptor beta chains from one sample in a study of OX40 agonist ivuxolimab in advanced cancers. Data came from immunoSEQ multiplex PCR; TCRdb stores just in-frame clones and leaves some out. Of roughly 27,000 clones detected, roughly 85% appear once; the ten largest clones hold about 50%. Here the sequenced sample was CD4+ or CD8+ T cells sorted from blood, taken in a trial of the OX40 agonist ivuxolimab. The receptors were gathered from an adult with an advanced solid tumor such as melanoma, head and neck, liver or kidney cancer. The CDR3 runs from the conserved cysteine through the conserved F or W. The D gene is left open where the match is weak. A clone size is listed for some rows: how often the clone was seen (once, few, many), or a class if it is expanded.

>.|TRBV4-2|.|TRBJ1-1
CASSWEGVEAFF
TGTGCCAGCAGCTGGGAAGGAGTTGAAGCTTTCTTT
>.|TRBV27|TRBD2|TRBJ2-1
CASSLYRGGLHEQFF
TGTGCCAGCAGTTTATATCGGGGGGGCCTGCATGAGCAGTTCTTC
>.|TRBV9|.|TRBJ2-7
CASSADRDSYSYEQYF
TGTGCCAGCAGCGCTGACCGGGACTCATACTCCTACGAGCAGTACTTC
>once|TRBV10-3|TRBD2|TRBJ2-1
CAISESAGLRGRDEQFF
TGTGCCATCAGTGAGTCGGCAGGTCTTCGCGGGAGGGATGAGCAGTTCTTC
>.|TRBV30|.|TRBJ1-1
CAWSGRMAEAFF
TGTGCCTGGAGCGGGAGAATGGCTGAAGCTTTCTTT
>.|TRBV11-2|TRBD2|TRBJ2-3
CASSWRRLAGGATDTQYF
TGTGCCAGCAGCTGGAGAAGATTAGCGGGGGGGGCCACAGATACGCAGTATTTT
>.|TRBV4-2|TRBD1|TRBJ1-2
CASSQVQDRGPYTF
TGTGCCAGCAGCCAAGTCCAGGACAGGGGCCCCTACACCTTC
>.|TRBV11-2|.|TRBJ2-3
CASSLDLATDTQYF
TGTGCCAGCAGCTTAGATTTGGCAACAGATACGCAGTATTTT
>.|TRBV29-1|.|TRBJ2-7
CSVEYGPAEQYF
TGCAGCGTTGAATACGGCCCGGCCGAGCAGTACTTC
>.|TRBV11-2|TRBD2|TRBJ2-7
CASSLEWTSSYEQYF
TGTGCCAGCAGCTTAGAGTGGACTAGCTCCTACGAGCAGTACTTC
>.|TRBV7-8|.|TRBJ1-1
CASSLVGSEAFF
TGTGCCAGCAGCTTAGTGGGCAGTGAAGCTTTCTTT
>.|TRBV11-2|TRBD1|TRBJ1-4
CASTQGTGGMGNEKLFF
TGTGCCAGCACCCAAGGGACAGGGGGCATGGGTAATGAAAAACTGTTTTTT
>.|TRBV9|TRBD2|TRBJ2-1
CASSLGLADSYNEQFF
TGTGCCAGCAGCCTGGGACTAGCGGACTCCTACAATGAGCAGTTCTTC
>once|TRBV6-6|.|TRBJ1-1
CASAGYTEAFF
TGTGCCAGCGCGGGGTACACTGAAGCTTTCTTT
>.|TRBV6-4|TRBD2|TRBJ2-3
CASALAGGTTDTQYF
TGTGCCAGCGCACTAGCGGGGGGAACCACAGATACGCAGTATTTT
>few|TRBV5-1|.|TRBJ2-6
CASSLLGSPFSGANVLTF
TGCGCCAGCAGCTTGCTAGGGTCCCCTTTCTCTGGGGCCAACGTCCTGACTTTC
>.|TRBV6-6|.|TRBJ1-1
CASSYNGDTEAFF
TGTGCCAGCAGTTATAACGGAGACACTGAAGCTTTCTTT
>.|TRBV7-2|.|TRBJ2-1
CASSIRDGSYNEQFF
TGTGCCAGCAGCATCCGGGACGGTTCCTACAATGAGCAGTTCTTC
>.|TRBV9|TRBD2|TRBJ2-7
CASSVEPSGEYEQCF
TGTGCCAGCAGCGTAGAACCTAGCGGGGAGTACGAGCAGTGCTTC
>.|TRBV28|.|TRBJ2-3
CASSLYGTPDTDTQYF
TGTGCCAGCAGTTTATATGGGACCCCCGACACAGATACGCAGTATTTT
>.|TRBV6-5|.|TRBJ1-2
CASSYKGFNGYTF
TGTGCCAGCAGTTACAAAGGGTTCAATGGCTACACCTTC
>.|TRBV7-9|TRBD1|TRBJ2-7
CASSGPRGLDEQYF
TGTGCCAGCAGCGGACCCAGGGGGCTCGACGAGCAGTACTTC
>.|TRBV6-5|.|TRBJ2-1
CASSTGTLEQFF
TGTGCCAGCAGCACCGGGACGCTTGAGCAGTTCTTC
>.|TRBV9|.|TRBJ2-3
CASSSYTDTQYF
TGTGCCAGCAGCTCCTACACAGATACGCAGTATTTT
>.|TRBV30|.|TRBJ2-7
CAWRSKWSDFLYEQYF
TGTGCCTGGAGATCAAAGTGGTCGGATTTCCTCTACGAGCAGTACTTC
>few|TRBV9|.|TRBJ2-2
CASSQGLNTGELFF
TGTGCCAGCAGCCAGGGTCTAAACACCGGGGAGCTGTTTTTT
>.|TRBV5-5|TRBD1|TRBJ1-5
CASSLPGTGEPQHF
TGTGCCAGCAGCCTTCCCGGGACAGGGGAGCCCCAGCATTTT
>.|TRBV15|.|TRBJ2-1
CATSPGGGGTYNEQFF
TGTGCCACCAGCCCGGGAGGAGGGGGCACCTACAATGAGCAGTTCTTC
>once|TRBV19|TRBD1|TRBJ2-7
CASSMMRGTGGREQYF
TGTGCCAGTAGTATGATGAGGGGGACAGGTGGGCGCGAGCAGTACTTC
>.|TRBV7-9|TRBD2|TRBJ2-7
CASSLGTSGGDEQYF
TGTGCCAGCAGCTTAGGGACTAGCGGGGGAGACGAGCAGTACTTC
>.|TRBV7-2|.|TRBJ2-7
CASSPETEKRNYEQYF
TGTGCCAGCAGCCCAGAGACAGAGAAAAGGAACTACGAGCAGTACTTC
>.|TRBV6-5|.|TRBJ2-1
CASELGNEQFF
TGTGCCAGCGAACTAGGAAATGAGCAGTTCTTC
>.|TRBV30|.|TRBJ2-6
CAWTGYDSGANVLTF
TGTGCCTGGACAGGTTACGACTCTGGGGCCAACGTCCTGACTTTC
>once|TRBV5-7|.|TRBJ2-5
CASSLLFVWEQETQYF
TGTGCCAGCAGCTTACTTTTCGTTTGGGAGCAAGAGACCCAGTACTTC
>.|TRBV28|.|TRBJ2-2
CASSLSGALAGELFF
TGTGCCAGCAGTTTATCCGGGGCGTTGGCCGGGGAGCTGTTTTTT
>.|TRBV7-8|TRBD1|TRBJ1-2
CASSKISTGADGYTF
TGTGCCAGCAGCAAAATATCGACAGGGGCGGATGGCTACACCTTC
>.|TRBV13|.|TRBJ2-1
CASSLVRQVPNEQFF
TGTGCCAGCAGCTTGGTTCGACAGGTCCCCAATGAGCAGTTCTTC
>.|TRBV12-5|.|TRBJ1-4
CASGLKAPFEGAGKEKLFF
TGTGCTAGTGGTTTGAAGGCTCCGTTTGAAGGGGCAGGGAAGGAAAAACTGTTTTTT
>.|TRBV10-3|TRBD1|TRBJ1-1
CAINADRGPLMNTEAFF
TGTGCCATCAACGCGGACAGGGGGCCCCTCATGAACACTGAAGCTTTCTTT
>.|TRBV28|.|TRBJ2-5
CASSFTRTQKETQYF
TGTGCCAGCAGTTTCACAAGGACACAGAAAGAGACCCAGTACTTC
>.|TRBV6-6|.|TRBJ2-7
CASSLGYEQYF
TGTGCCAGCAGCCTAGGCTACGAGCAGTACTTC